The 18 T cell receptor beta chains listed next were all sequenced from one sample in a study of CD8 T cells in ankylosing spondylitis. Which antigens these TCRs recognize remains unknown. The study, taken as a whole, reports: A motif of fewer than ten highly homologous TCR beta variants was seen as apparently characteristic of ankylosing spondylitis blood.

TCRdb itself ran the 5' RACE reads through MiXCR, one entry per CDR3 protein. The sample shows roughly 370,000 distinct CDR3 sequences, approximately 20% of them seen only once. Material: blood, either unsorted or a sorted T cell fraction (not recorded which). All receptors come from a male donor with ankylosing spondylitis.

This clonotype occurred a few times. The chain is built from TRBV5-1 and TRBJ1-2; possible D gene TRBD1, 6 bases. The ends were cut back, 1 base at V and 7 bases at J, with 14 bases in the middle. This CDR3 is built from 14 residues. The germline CDR1 and CDR2 sequences are SGHRS and YFSETQ. This CDR3 reads CASSLLQGVGGYTF. The CDR3 DNA sequence: TGCGCCAGCAGCTTGTTACAGGGAGTAGGTGGCTACACCTTC.

This chain uses TRBV20-1 with TRBJ2-5; no firm D call. CDR3 size: 14 residues. The V end lost 0 bases, the J end lost 0 bases, and 8 bases lay between the germline ends. Per germline, CDR1 DFQATT and CDR2 SNEGSKA (reference sequence). The CDR3 loop reads CSARETLYQETQYF. CDR3 DNA sequence: TGCAGTGCTAGAGAAACCCTATACCAAGAGACCCAGTACTTC.

CDR3 in amino acids: CASSEYGGRAYEQYF. In nucleotides, the CDR3 is TGTGCCAGCAGTGAATATGGTGGGAGGGCCTACGAGCAGTACTTC. The chain carries TRBV25-1 and TRBJ2-7; 7 bases agree with TRBD2. The CDR3 sequence is 15 residues long. Germline CDR1 MGHDK, CDR2 SYGVNS. The junction had 4 bases not matched to a gene; V was cut back by 0 bases and J by 2 bases.

There are a few counts of this clonotype. The gene calls are TRBV7-2 and TRBJ2-7, with D perhaps matching TRBD2 (5 bases). Germline CDR1 and CDR2: SGHTA and FQGNSA. The V end was cut by 5 bases, the J end by 0 bases, with 14 bases between. The CDR3 is 15 amino acids. The CDR3 nucleotides read TGTGCCAGCAGCCCAGAGGGCAGTTCCTCCTACGAGCAGTACTTC. Translating it yields CASSPEGSSSYEQYF.

The table lists this clonotype with a count of one. The chain uses TRBV20-1 and TRBJ1-1, with D perhaps matching TRBD1 (6 bases). The CDR3 extends over 16 amino acids. Germline V lookup: CDR1 DFQATT, CDR2 SNEGSKA (reference sequence). CDR3 in amino acids: CRNYPSADRSYTEAFF. DNA of the CDR3: TGCAGGAATTACCCATCGGCTGACAGGAGCTACACTGAAGCTTTCTTT.

This clonotype was observed a handful of times. CDR3 amino acids: CSARHAGAFF. DNA of the CDR3: TGCAGTGCTAGGCATGCAGGAGCTTTCTTT. The chain joins TRBV20-1 to TRBJ1-1; D gene unclear. The germline gives CDR1 DFQATT, CDR2 SNEGSKA (reference sequence). This CDR3 region has 10 residues. Trimming stripped 3 bases from V and 10 bases from J, with 9 bases between.

The rearrangement uses TRBV29-1 and TRBJ2-7; 9 nucleotides align to TRBD1. Germline V CDR1 and CDR2: SQVTM, ANQGSEA. CDR3 length equals 15 residues. Losses at the gene ends were 0 bases for V and 3 bases for J; bases not matched to a gene: 6. Written as DNA, the CDR3 is TGCAGCGTTGAAGATAGACGGACAGGGGTCTACGAGCAGTACTTC. It yields the protein CSVEDRRTGVYEQYF.

This chain uses TRBV5-1 with TRBJ2-2; D is uncertain. This CDR3 has 16 amino acids. Germline assignment: CDR1 SGHRS and CDR2 YFSETQ. V lost 0 bases and J 4 bases, leaving 13 bases between the germline ends. CDR3 region: CASSLALWDGTGELFF. The CDR3 DNA is TGCGCCAGCAGCTTGGCCCTTTGGGATGGCACCGGGGAGCTGTTTTTT.

The sample holds a few counts of this clonotype. The chain employs TRBV7-3 and TRBJ2-3; 11 bases align to TRBD1. The V segment lost 5 bases and the J segment 3 bases; nucleotides outside the gene matches: 4. In germline, CDR1 is SGHTA, CDR2 FQGTGA. CDR3 length: 15 residues. The CDR3 region has the DNA TGTGCCAGCAGCAACGGACAGGGGGCAACAGATACGCAGTATTTT. Amino acids: CASSNGQGATDTQYF.

This clonotype was observed a few times. The chain joins TRBV9 to TRBJ2-5, with 13 bases matching TRBD2. Per the germline V gene, CDR1 is SGDLS and CDR2 is YYNGEE. This CDR3 spans 16 amino acids. Trimming removed 3 bases from V and 5 bases from J; junction bases left unmatched: 7. The CDR3 bases are TGTGCCAGCAGCGCAACTAGCGGGAGGGCGGGGGAGACCCAGTACTTC. Its protein is CASSATSGRAGETQYF.

The chain has TRBV27 and TRBJ1-2, with D hard to call. The germline CDR1 and CDR2 sequences are MNHEY and SMNVEV (reference sequence). The V and J ends lost 7 bases and 4 bases respectively, with 19 bases between them. CDR3 length: 15 residues. CDR3 nucleotides: TGTGCCAGCAACATTAACAGAAATGCTCGCTATGGCTACACCTTC. Its translation is CASNINRNARYGYTF.

This rearrangement joins TRBV18 to TRBJ1-1; a weak D match, TRBD1 (5 bases). Germline CDR1 reads KGHSH; CDR2 reads LQKENI. This CDR3 spans 14 amino acids. Trimming pared 5 bases from V and 1 base from J, leaving 11 bases between. This CDR3 reads CASSTRDENTEAFF. The CDR3 nucleotides read TGTGCCAGCTCAACCCGGGACGAGAACACTGAAGCTTTCTTT.

There are a few counts of this clonotype. The chain employs TRBV2 and TRBJ1-3; tentative D call: TRBD1 (6 bases). Germline CDR1 and CDR2: SNHLY and FYNNEI. The germline V and J ends were trimmed by 5 bases and 6 bases, with 14 bases remaining between them. The CDR3 covers 14 residues. For the CDR3, the DNA is TGTGCCAGCAGTATAGGACAGACTCAAAACACCATATATTTT. This encodes CASSIGQTQNTIYF.

V is TRBV7-9 and J is TRBJ1-4, with D unclear. The germline CDR1 and CDR2 sequences are SEHNR and FQNEAQ (reference sequence). The CDR3 contains 14 residues. V gave up 7 bases and J gave up 6 bases, with 15 bases separating them. CDR3 loop: CASTGAGSDEKLFF. The CDR3 DNA reads TGTGCCAGCACAGGTGCGGGCTCCGATGAAAAACTGTTTTTT.

V and J are TRBV20-1 and TRBJ1-5; 9 nucleotides agree with TRBD1. CDR1 and CDR2 (germline): DFQATT, SNEGSKA (reference sequence). The CDR3 has 14 amino acids. V lost 5 bases to trimming and J lost 4 bases; unmatched junction nucleotides: 6. The DNA for the CDR3 is TGCAGTGCTGGGGGGGACAGGGAAAATCAGCCCCAGCATTTT. This codes for CSAGGDRENQPQHF.

The J gene is TRBJ1-2, the V gene TRBV30, with TRBD1 as a possible D gene (5 bases). This CDR3 spans 13 amino acids. The V and J ends lost 3 bases and 4 bases respectively, with 12 bases between them. Germline V gene data show CDR1 as GTSNPN and CDR2 as SVGIG (reference sequence). The CDR3 nucleotides are TGTGCCTGGAGACAGCAGGGCATCTATGGCTACACCTTC. It translates to CAWRQQGIYGYTF.

A word on this clonotype: The germline gene is not matched at one end of the junction; a read error may be the cause. CDR3 sequence: CSAPPLGQGYGYTF. CDR3 bases: TGCAGTGCTCCACCCCTCGGACAGGGATATGGTTACACCTTC. The genes are TRBV20-1 and TRBJ1-2, with 8 bases matching TRBD1. Germline values: CDR1 DFQATT, CDR2 SNEGSKA (reference sequence). The CDR3 extends over 14 amino acids.

This clonotype was picked up a small number of times. The gene calls are TRBV3-1 and TRBJ2-1; maybe TRBD2 (6 bases). CDR1 LGHDT and CDR2 YNNKEL come from the germline V gene (reference sequence). This CDR3 is 17 amino acids long. Trimming left V 1 base short and J 8 bases short, with 21 bases between. CDR3 sequence (DNA): TGTGCCAGCAGCCAAGTACCAGCGGGCCGGACTACCGATGAGCAGTTCTTC. Protein: CASSQVPAGRTTDEQFF.